The next 31 T cell receptor beta chains were all read from a single sample in a study of blood T cell repertoires in COVID-19. Sequencing was performed with immunoSEQ multiplex PCR; in TCRdb, only in-frame clones are kept and a portion is missing. Of some 45,000 clones detected, around nine tenths appear once; the ten largest clones hold approximately 8.3%. Source material: peripheral blood. These receptors came from a man aged 50 to 60 with active COVID-19.

J is TRBJ1-5 and V is TRBV28; the D gene is possibly TRBD1 (6 bases). Trimming stripped 6 bases from V and 1 base from J, with 13 bases between. In germline, CDR1 is MDHEN, CDR2 SYDVKM. The CDR3 spans 15 residues. In DNA form, the CDR3 reads TGTGCCAGCAGCGCACAGGGTATGAGCAATCAGCCCCAGCATTTT. Translation: CASSAQGMSNQPQHF.

CDR3 nucleotide sequence: TGCGCCAGCAGGGGCCAAACTGCCCAAGAGACCCAGTACTTC. Residues: CASRGQTAQETQYF. V is TRBV5-1 and J is TRBJ2-5; D gene ambiguous. The germline gives CDR1 SGHRS, CDR2 YFSETQ. The CDR3 consists of 14 residues. Trimming pared 5 bases from V and 1 base from J, leaving 12 bases between.

This chain joins TRBV28 and TRBJ2-7, with D perhaps TRBD2 (6 bases). CDR3 length: 15 amino acids. Trimming cost V 6 bases and J 3 bases, with 18 bases left between them. Germline lookup yields CDR1 MDHEN and CDR2 SYDVKM. For the CDR3, the DNA is TGTGCCAGCAGCCCAAACCCCCCGGAGGGCTACGAGCAGTACTTC. Translated, it gives CASSPNPPEGYEQYF.

The J gene is TRBJ2-3, the V gene TRBV7-9, with TRBD1 matching 9 bases. This CDR3 has 15 amino acids. V dropped 4 bases and J dropped 4; count of bases not matched to a gene: 6. The germline V gene has CDR1 SEHNR and CDR2 FQNEAQ (reference sequence). CDR3 bases: TGTGCCAGCAGCTGGGGACAGGGAGACGCAGATACGCAGTATTTT. It is translated as CASSWGQGDADTQYF.

The chain employs TRBV5-1 and TRBJ2-1, with TRBD1 matching over 7 bases. After removal of 3 bases from V and 4 bases from J, the junction contained 1 base not matched to a gene. The germline V gene has CDR1 SGHRS and CDR2 YFSETQ. The CDR3 has 13 residues. This CDR3 reads CASSSGQYNEQFF. The CDR3, as DNA: TGCGCCAGCAGCTCGGGACAGTACAATGAGCAGTTCTTC. The variable domain in full, with the rest retrieved from reference TRBV5-1 and TRBJ2-1, is KAGVTQTPRYLIKTRGQQVTLSCSPISGHRSVSWYQQTPGQGLQFLFEYFSETQRNKGNFPGRFSGRQFSNSRSEMNVSTLELGDSALYLCASSSGQYNEQFFGPGTRLTVL.

The rearrangement uses TRBV18 and TRBJ2-4; tentatively, D is TRBD1 (5 bases). V was trimmed by 0 bases and J by 3 bases, leaving 9 bases between them. Germline lookup yields CDR1 KGHSH and CDR2 LQKENI. This CDR3 is 15 amino acids long. The CDR3 reads CASSPPRDIKNIQYF. The CDR3 nucleotides are TGTGCCAGCTCACCACCCAGGGATATCAAAAACATTCAGTACTTC.

The rearrangement links TRBV7-9 to TRBJ1-4; possible D gene TRBD1, 5 bases. The germline V gene encodes CDR1 SEHNR and CDR2 FQNEAQ (reference sequence). The CDR3 length is 16 residues. Between the trimmed V and J ends, which lost 5 bases and 7 bases, there was a span of 20 bases. The CDR3 DNA reads TGTGCCAGCAGCGAAAATCAGGGAGGGAAACGTGAAAAACTGTTTTTT. This gives the protein CASSENQGGKREKLFF.

The chain couples TRBV3-1 (or the pseudogene TRBV3-2) to TRBJ2-7; 8 bases map to TRBD2. V lost 0 bases to trimming and J lost 1 base; unmatched junction nucleotides: 5. Looked up from germline, CDR1 is LGHDT and CDR2 is YNNKEL (reference sequence). The CDR3 spans 16 residues. In DNA form, the CDR3 reads TGTGCCAGCAGCCAAGATCACCGGGGGGGATCCTACGAGCAGTACTTC. Its translation: CASSQDHRGGSYEQYF.

V usage is TRBV2 and J usage is TRBJ1-3; no reliable D call. The CDR3 contains 13 residues. With 7 bases removed from V and 1 base from J, the gap between germline ends came to 8 bases. The germline CDR1 and CDR2 sequences are SNHLY and FYNNEI. CDR3 amino acids: CASMTSSGNTIYF. The CDR3 nucleotides read TGTGCCAGCATGACATCTTCTGGAAACACCATATATTTT.

The chain carries TRBV6-8 and TRBJ1-5, with 7 bases identical to TRBD1. The length of the CDR3 is 15 residues. Trimming at V came to 6 bases and at J to 2 bases, leaving 7 bases not matched to a gene. Looked up from germline, CDR1 is MNHGY and CDR2 is SAAAGT. CDR3 sequence reads: CASRKVGQGNQPQHF. In nucleotides, the CDR3 is TGTGCCAGCAGGAAAGTCGGACAGGGCAATCAGCCCCAGCATTTT.

V and J are TRBV28 and TRBJ2-4; D is ambiguous. Germline V gene data show CDR1 as MDHEN and CDR2 as SYDVKM. The V and J ends lost 8 bases and 4 bases respectively, with 18 bases between them. The CDR3 extends over 15 amino acids. The CDR3 here is CASSEQRLLKNIQYF. The CDR3 coding sequence is TGTGCCAGCTCGGAGCAGCGTTTGCTTAAAAACATTCAGTACTTC.

V gene TRBV18 combines with J gene TRBJ1-2, with 10 bases aligning to TRBD1. Germline V CDR1 and CDR2: KGHSH, LQKENI. The CDR3 totals 12 residues. V shed 3 bases, J shed 10 bases, and the junction held 2 bases outside the gene matches. Here the CDR3 DNA reads TGTGCCAGCTCACCGGGACAGGGGTTCTACACCTTC. Translated: CASSPGQGFYTF. Combining the CDR3 with reference TRBV18 and TRBJ1-2 gives the whole variable domain NAGVMQNPRHLVRRRGQEARLRCSPMKGHSHVYWYRQLPEEGLKFMVYLQKENIIDESGMPKERFSAEFPKEGPSILRIQQVVRGDSAAYFCASSPGQGFYTFGSGTRLTVV.

Only one count was recorded for this clone. This chain connects TRBV5-1 to TRBJ1-6; D is uncertain. The CDR3 is 15 residues long. The V gene lost 2 bases and the J gene lost 8 bases, with 14 bases spanning the gap. Per the germline V gene, CDR1 is SGHRS and CDR2 is YFSETQ. CDR3 in DNA: TGCGCCAGCAGCTTAACCTCGCGCGCGGATTCACCCCTCCACTTT. This sequence encodes CASSLTSRADSPLHF.

The chain recombines TRBV18 with TRBJ2-7; 7 positions match TRBD1. The CDR3 length is 14 residues. Germline trimming cut 6 bases from V and 1 base from J; bases unmatched to any gene: 6. CDR1 is KGHSH and CDR2 is LQKENI in the germline V gene. CDR3 DNA sequence: TGTGCCAGCTCGCCCGGGACAGAATCCTACGAGCAGTACTTC. Residues: CASSPGTESYEQYF. The full variable domain, in which reference TRBV18 and TRBJ2-7 provide the parts outside the CDR3, is NAGVMQNPRHLVRRRGQEARLRCSPMKGHSHVYWYRQLPEEGLKFMVYLQKENIIDESGMPKERFSAEFPKEGPSILRIQQVVRGDSAAYFCASSPGTESYEQYFGPGTRLTVT.

The gene calls are TRBV5-5 and TRBJ2-1; tentative D call: TRBD1 (6 bases). CDR3 size: 13 residues. Trimming took off 2 bases at V and 7 bases at J, with 10 bases between the two ends. Germline assignment: CDR1 SGHKS and CDR2 YYEKEE (reference sequence). CDR3 protein: CASSFTGSNEQFF. Here the CDR3 DNA reads TGTGCCAGCAGCTTCACAGGGAGTAATGAGCAGTTCTTC.

V and J are TRBV5-4 and TRBJ2-1; 7 bases align to TRBD2. The length of the CDR3 is 15 residues. The germline gives CDR1 SGHNT, CDR2 YYREEE (reference sequence). Trimming at V came to 0 bases and at J to 0 bases, leaving 0 bases not matched to a gene. The CDR3 loop reads CASSLGTSSYNEQFF. The CDR3 nucleotides are TGTGCCAGCAGCTTGGGGACTAGCTCCTACAATGAGCAGTTCTTC. The full variable domain, its missing parts supplied by reference TRBV5-4 and TRBJ2-1, is ETGVTQSPTHLIKTRGQQVTLRCSSQSGHNTVSWYQQALGQGPQFIFQYYREEENGRGNFPPRFSGLQFPNYSSELNVNALELDDSALYLCASSLGTSSYNEQFFGPGTRLTVL.

This clone was seen a single time. The chain combines TRBV27 with TRBJ2-3; D gene uncertain. Germline V gene lookup returns CDR1 MNHEY and CDR2 SMNVEV (reference sequence). The CDR3 runs 13 residues. Trimming took off 4 bases at V and 4 bases at J, with 9 bases between the two ends. The CDR3: CASSSSSPDTQYF. In DNA, the CDR3 is TGTGCCAGCAGTTCCTCTTCCCCAGATACGCAGTATTTT.

The V call is TRBV5-8, the J call TRBJ2-1, with TRBD2 matching 8 bases. Trimming at V came to 3 bases and at J to 7 bases, leaving 12 bases not matched to a gene. This CDR3 has 16 amino acids. Germline loops: CDR1 SGHTS, CDR2 YDEGEE. DNA for the CDR3: TGTGCCAGCAGCTCGTCTTATCCGAGCGGGAGAAATGAGCAGTTCTTC. This translates into CASSSSYPSGRNEQFF.

This clone was counted a single time. This chain links TRBV27 with TRBJ2-1; 7 positions match TRBD2. Germline CDR1 MNHEY, CDR2 SMNVEV (reference sequence). Trimming at V came to 3 bases and at J to 3 bases, leaving 2 bases not matched to a gene. The CDR3 totals 14 residues. CDR3 DNA sequence: TGTGCCAGCAGTTTTCTAGCGGACTACAATGAGCAGTTCTTC. It translates to CASSFLADYNEQFF.

The chain combines TRBV19 with TRBJ1-3; D gene uncertain. CDR3 length: 13 amino acids. The germline gives CDR1 LNHDA, CDR2 SQIVND (reference sequence). V was shortened by 7 bases and J by 0 bases, with 7 bases between the two germline ends. The chain's CDR3 is CASTQNSGNTIYF. For the CDR3, the DNA is TGTGCCAGTACCCAAAACTCTGGAAACACCATATATTTT.

The chain has TRBV6-6 and TRBJ2-1; 10 bases line up with TRBD2. This CDR3 is built from 15 residues. Per germline, CDR1 MNHNY and CDR2 SVGAGI (reference sequence). With 1 base clipped from V and 8 bases from J, the junction kept 5 bases outside the gene matches. Here the CDR3 reads CASSYFASGSYEQFF. In DNA, the CDR3 is TGTGCCAGCAGTTACTTCGCTAGCGGGAGCTATGAGCAGTTCTTC.

The chain's CDR3 is CASSLGGGRATYEQYF. For the CDR3, the DNA is TGTGCCAGCAGCTTGGGTGGCGGGAGGGCCACCTACGAGCAGTACTTC. The chain uses TRBV5-4 and TRBJ2-7; 9 nucleotides align to TRBD2. Germline values: CDR1 SGHNT, CDR2 YYREEE (reference sequence). The CDR3 runs to 16 residues. V shed 0 bases, J shed 2 bases, and the junction held 6 bases outside the gene matches.

V gene TRBV25-1 combines with J gene TRBJ2-7; D might be TRBD2 (5 bases). Germline V gives CDR1 MGHDK, CDR2 SYGVNS. The CDR3 spans 12 residues. With 5 bases removed from V and 3 bases from J, the gap between germline ends came to 8 bases. For the CDR3, the DNA is TGTGCCAGCAGTCGGGGATTCTACGAGCAGTACTTC. It is translated as CASSRGFYEQYF.

This chain connects TRBV6-6 to TRBJ1-1; perhaps TRBD1 as D (5 bases). The CDR3 runs 15 residues. Germline CDR1 reads MNHNY; CDR2 reads SVGAGI (reference sequence). V was clipped by 0 bases and J by 4 bases, with 12 bases between them. Here the CDR3 reads CASSYSSGGVTEAFF. In nucleotides, the CDR3 is TGTGCCAGCAGTTACTCAAGTGGGGGGGTCACTGAAGCTTTCTTT.

CDR3 nucleotides: TGCGCCAGCAGCTTGGATGGAGGTGGAGAGACCCAGTACTTC. It yields the protein CASSLDGGGETQYF. J is TRBJ2-5 and V is TRBV5-1; tentatively, D is TRBD2 (5 bases). Trimming stripped 0 bases from V and 4 bases from J, with 10 bases between. CDR3 length: 14 amino acids. Germline V gene sequence: CDR1 SGHRS, CDR2 YFSETQ.

The chain links TRBV19 to TRBJ1-2; a possible D gene is TRBD1 (6 bases). V was cut by 7 bases and J by 4 bases, with 19 bases left in between. CDR1 is LNHDA and CDR2 is SQIVND in the germline V gene (reference sequence). CDR3 length: 15 residues. CDR3 nucleotide sequence: TGTGCCAGTACCCGACATCAACAGGGCAGCTATGGCTACACCTTC. It specifies CASTRHQQGSYGYTF.

This CDR3 reads CAIRGREGNEQFF. The CDR3 nucleotides read TGTGCCATCAGGGGGAGGGAGGGAAATGAGCAGTTCTTC. The V gene is TRBV10-3, the J gene TRBJ2-1; 7 bases fit TRBD2. The CDR3 runs 13 residues. The germline V gene encodes CDR1 ENHRY and CDR2 SYGVKD. After removal of 6 bases from V and 7 bases from J, the junction contained 6 bases not matched to a gene.

This clone was recorded only once. Here the CDR3 reads CASSSSYSAGTGFTGELFF. The CDR3 nucleotides read TGTGCCAGCAGCTCTTCATACTCCGCCGGGACAGGGTTCACCGGGGAGCTGTTTTTT. V and J are TRBV28 and TRBJ2-2, with 9 positions matching TRBD1. Germline CDR1 MDHEN, CDR2 SYDVKM. The CDR3 consists of 19 residues. With 6 bases clipped from V and 4 bases from J, the junction kept 18 bases outside the gene matches.

This clone has a single count. V is TRBV19 and J is TRBJ1-2, with D possibly matching TRBD1 (6 bases). This CDR3 has 12 residues. The V and J ends lost 8 bases and 4 bases respectively, with 11 bases between them. The germline gives CDR1 LNHDA, CDR2 SQIVND (reference sequence). CDR3 nucleotide sequence: TGTGCCAGTTCAGAGACAGGCTATGGCTACACCTTC. This encodes CASSETGYGYTF.

In this sample, this clone turned up a few times. This rearrangement joins TRBV5-1 to TRBJ2-2, with D unresolved. V gave up 0 bases and J gave up 0 bases, with 3 bases separating them. This CDR3 has 14 residues. Germline V gives CDR1 SGHRS, CDR2 YFSETQ. CDR3 protein: CASSLAANTGELFF. The DNA of the CDR3 is TGCGCCAGCAGCTTGGCAGCGAACACCGGGGAGCTGTTTTTT. Using reference TRBV5-1 and TRBJ2-2 for the parts outside the CDR3, the full variable domain is KAGVTQTPRYLIKTRGQQVTLSCSPISGHRSVSWYQQTPGQGLQFLFEYFSETQRNKGNFPGRFSGRQFSNSRSEMNVSTLELGDSALYLCASSLAANTGELFFGEGSRLTVL.

This clone was seen more than once but under ten times. CDR3 sequence reads: CASSNRASGNTIYF. CDR3 nucleotide sequence: TGTGCCAGTAGTAACAGGGCCTCTGGAAACACCATATATTTT. This sequence joins TRBV19 and TRBJ1-3; tentatively, D is TRBD1 (6 bases). Deletions cut 4 bases from V and 0 bases from J, with 7 bases between. Germline V gene sequence: CDR1 LNHDA, CDR2 SQIVND (reference sequence). The CDR3 runs to 14 residues.